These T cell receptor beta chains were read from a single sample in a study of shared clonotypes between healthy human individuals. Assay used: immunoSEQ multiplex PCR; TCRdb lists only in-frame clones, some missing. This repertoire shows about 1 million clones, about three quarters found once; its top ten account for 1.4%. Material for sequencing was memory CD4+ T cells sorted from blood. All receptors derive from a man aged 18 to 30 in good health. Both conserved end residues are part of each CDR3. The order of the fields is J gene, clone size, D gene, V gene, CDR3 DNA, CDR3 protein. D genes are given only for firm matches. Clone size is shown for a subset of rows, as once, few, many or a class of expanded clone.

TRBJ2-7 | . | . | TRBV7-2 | TGTGCCAGCAGCTTAGCGCCGGGCGGGCCTTACTACGAGCAGTACTTC | CASSLAPGGPYYEQYF
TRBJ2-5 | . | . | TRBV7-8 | TGTGCCAGCAGCTTAATGTTAGTTAAAGAGACCCAGTACTTC | CASSLMLVKETQYF
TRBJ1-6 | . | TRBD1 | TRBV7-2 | TGTGCCAGCAGCACCAGGGACAGGGGAAATAATTCACCCCTCCACTTT | CASSTRDRGNNSPLHF
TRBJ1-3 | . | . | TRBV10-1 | TGCGCCAAAACGACAGGTCCTGGAAACACCATATATTTT | CAKTTGPGNTIYF
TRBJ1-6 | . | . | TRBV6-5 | TGTGCCAGTGTGCTCGGTGATAATTCACCCCTCCACTTT | CASVLGDNSPLHF
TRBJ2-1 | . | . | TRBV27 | TGTGCCAGCAGTTTCCTTAGGGGTGAGCAGTTCTTC | CASSFLRGEQFF
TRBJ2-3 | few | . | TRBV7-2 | TGTGCCAGCAGCTCCAGAAGTCAAGGGGATACGCAGTATTTT | CASSSRSQGDTQYF
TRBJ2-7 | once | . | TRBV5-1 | TGCGCCAGCAGCGCCAGTTACGAGCAGTACTTC | CASSASYEQYF
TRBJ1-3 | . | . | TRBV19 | TGTGCCAGTAGTATCTGGGCACGGGCTGGAAACACCATATATTTT | CASSIWARAGNTIYF
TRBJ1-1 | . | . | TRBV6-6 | TGTGCCAGCAGTTCGCGGACGGGCCTCCACACTGAAGCTTTCTTT | CASSSRTGLHTEAFF
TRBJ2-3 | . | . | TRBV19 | TGTGCCAGTAGAATGGGACCCCACACAGATACGCAGTATTTT | CASRMGPHTDTQYF
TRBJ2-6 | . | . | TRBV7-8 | TGTGCCAGCAAAGCCGGGCGGGCTTCCTCTGGGGCCAACGTCCTGACTTTC | CASKAGRASSGANVLTF
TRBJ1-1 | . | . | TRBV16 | TGTGCCAGCAGCCAATCGAAACAGTTGAACACTGAAGCTTTCTTT | CASSQSKQLNTEAFF
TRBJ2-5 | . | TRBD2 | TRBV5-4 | TGTGCCAGCAGCCTGGGACTAGCGGGGAAAGAGACCCAGTACTTC | CASSLGLAGKETQYF
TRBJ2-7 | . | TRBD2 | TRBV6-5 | TGTGCCAGTACTAGCGGGGTTAACGAGCAGTACTTC | CASTSGVNEQYF
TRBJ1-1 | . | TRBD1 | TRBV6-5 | TGTGCCAGCAATATACAGGGGGTGACAACTGAAGCTTTCTTT | CASNIQGVTTEAFF
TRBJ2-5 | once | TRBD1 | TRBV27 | TGTGCCAGCAGAACAGGGGGTGGGAGTGAGACCCAGTACTTC | CASRTGGGSETQYF
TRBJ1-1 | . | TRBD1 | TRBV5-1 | TGCGCCAGCAAATCCGACAGGGCCTACACTGAAGCTTTCTTT | CASKSDRAYTEAFF
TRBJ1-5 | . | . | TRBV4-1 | TGCGCCAGCAGCCAAGATCGGAGGACTCTCAATCGGCCCCAGCATTTT | CASSQDRRTLNRPQHF
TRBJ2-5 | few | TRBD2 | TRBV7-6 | TGTGCCAGCAGAAGATCGGGGCTAGCGGGGGGGCAGGGCGAGACCCAGTACTTC | CASRRSGLAGGQGETQYF
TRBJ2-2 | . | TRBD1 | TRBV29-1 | TGCAGCGTTGGGACAGGGGGTTCCGGGGAGCTGTTTTTT | CSVGTGGSGELFF
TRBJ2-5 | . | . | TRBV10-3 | TGTGCCATCAAGCAGGGCACGGGACAAGAGACCCAGTACTTC | CAIKQGTGQETQYF
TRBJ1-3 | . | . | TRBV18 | TGTGCCAGCTCACGCAACGATAAGAAATCTGGAAACACCATATATTTT | CASSRNDKKSGNTIYF
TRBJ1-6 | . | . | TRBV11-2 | TGTGCCAGCAGCTTAGGTGACTCCTATAATTCACCCCTCCACTTT | CASSLGDSYNSPLHF
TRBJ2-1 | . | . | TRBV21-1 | TGTGCCAGCAGCAAAGCGACGACAGGGGGCCGTACGCCGCTAAACAATGAGCAGTTCTTC | CASSKATTGGRTPLNNEQFF
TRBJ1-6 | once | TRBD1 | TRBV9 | TGTGCCAGCAGCGTAACCGGGACAGATAATTCACCCCTCCACTTT | CASSVTGTDNSPLHF
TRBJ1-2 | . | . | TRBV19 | TGTGCCAGTACGGTCACAGACGGCTATGGCTACACCTTC | CASTVTDGYGYTF
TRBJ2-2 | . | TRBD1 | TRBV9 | TGTGCCAGCAGCGTGGACCTTGGCGGGACAGGGTTTAACACCGGGGAGCTGTTTTTT | CASSVDLGGTGFNTGELFF
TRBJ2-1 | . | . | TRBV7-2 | TGTGCCAGCAGCCTACGAGCGGCGGCCTCAGAGCAGTTCTTC | CASSLRAAASEQFF
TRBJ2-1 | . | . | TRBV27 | TGTGCCAGCAGCCCCCAAGACGGCGGCAATGAGCAGTTCTTC | CASSPQDGGNEQFF
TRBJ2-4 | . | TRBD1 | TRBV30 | TGTGCCTGGAGTGAAGGGGGCCTGGGCATTCAGTACTTC | CAWSEGGLGIQYF
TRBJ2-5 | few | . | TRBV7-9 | TGTGCCAGCAGCTTAGAACATGGGTACCAAGAGACCCAGTACTTC | CASSLEHGYQETQYF
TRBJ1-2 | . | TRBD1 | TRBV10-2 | TGCGCCAGCGATACAGGGGGGGGACGGGATGGCTACACCTTC | CASDTGGGRDGYTF
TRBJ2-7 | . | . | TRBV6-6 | TGTGCCAGCAGTGGGACGGCCAGCTCCTACGAGCAGTACTTC | CASSGTASSYEQYF
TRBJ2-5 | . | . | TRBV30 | TGTGCCTGGAGTGGGACCCCGCGAGAGACCCAGTACTTC | CAWSGTPRETQYF
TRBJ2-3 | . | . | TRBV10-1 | TGCGCCAGCAGCGTGGACAGTCCTAGCACAGATACGCAGTATTTT | CASSVDSPSTDTQYF
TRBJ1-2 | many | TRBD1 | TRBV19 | TGTGCCAGTAGTCCCCGACAGGGTTCCATCTATGGCTACACCTTC | CASSPRQGSIYGYTF
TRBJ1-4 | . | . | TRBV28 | TGTGCCAGCAGTTTAACAGGGCCTAGGGGTGAAAAACTGTTTTTT | CASSLTGPRGEKLFF
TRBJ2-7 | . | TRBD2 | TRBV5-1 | TGCGCCAGCAGCTTAACTAGCGGTCCTAGCTCCTACGAGCAGTACTTC | CASSLTSGPSSYEQYF
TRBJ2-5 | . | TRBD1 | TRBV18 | TGTGCCAGCTCACGGGACAGGGGATCTGAGACCCAGTACTTC | CASSRDRGSETQYF
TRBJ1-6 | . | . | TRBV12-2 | TGTGCAAGTCGCTTCGCCGACTTGGGGGGCCTCCACTTT | CASRFADLGGLHF